In this sample, the clone carrying this TCR beta chain turned up a few times. Its antigen is unknown. Using unique molecular identifiers, the investigators prepared the TCRbeta library. From the PCR reads, TCRdb called clonotypes with MiXCR, one entry per CDR3 protein. The table records more than 400,000 distinct CDR3 sequences, roughly an eighth of them present only once. This entry belongs to a study of T-cell reconstitution after alpha-beta-depleted transplantation in children. General study points: Several hundred expanded graft clones reportedly supplied alpha-beta T cells about two months after transplant. There were some patients whose high TCRbeta diversity at day 60 came from surviving recipient T cells and thymic progenitors. One year after transplant, T-cell counts and diversity came mostly from newly produced T cells.

Between the trimmed V and J ends, which lost 6 bases and 4 bases, there was a span of 21 bases. The CDR3 totals 16 residues. The sample was PBMCs, mostly from graft donor cells, taken 180 days after TCRalphabeta/CD19-depleted stem cell transplant. J is TRBJ2-5 and V is TRBV12-3 or TRBV12-4; no clear D. This receptor was identified in a female patient between 2 and 10 years old who had a stem cell transplant for aplastic anemia, so the T cells may come from the graft donor. Written as DNA, the CDR3 is TGTGCCAGCAGCTCGAATAACATTGGTTCCACAGAGACCCAGTACTTC. Its protein product is CASSSNNIGSTETQYF.